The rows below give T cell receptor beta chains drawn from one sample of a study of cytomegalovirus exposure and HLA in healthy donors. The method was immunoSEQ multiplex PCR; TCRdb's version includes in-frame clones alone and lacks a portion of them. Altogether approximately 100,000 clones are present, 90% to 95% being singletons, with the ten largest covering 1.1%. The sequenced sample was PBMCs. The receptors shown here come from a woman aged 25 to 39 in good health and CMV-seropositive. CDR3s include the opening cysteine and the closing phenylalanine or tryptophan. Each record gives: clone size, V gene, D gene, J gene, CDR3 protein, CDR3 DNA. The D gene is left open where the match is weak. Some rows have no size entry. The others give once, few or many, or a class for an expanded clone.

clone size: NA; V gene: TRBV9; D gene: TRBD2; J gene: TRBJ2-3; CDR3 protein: CASSVAAGGDTQYF; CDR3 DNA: TGTGCCAGCAGCGTAGCTGCGGGGGGGGATACGCAGTATTTT
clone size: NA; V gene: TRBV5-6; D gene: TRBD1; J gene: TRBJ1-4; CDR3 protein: CASSLKGAGEKLFF; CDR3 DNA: TGTGCCAGCAGCCTGAAGGGGGCTGGGGAAAAACTGTTTTTT
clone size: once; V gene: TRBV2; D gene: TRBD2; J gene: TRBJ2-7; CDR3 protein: CASSEGSGRPQDYEQYF; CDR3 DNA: TGTGCCAGCAGTGAGGGTAGCGGGAGGCCCCAGGATTACGAGCAGTACTTC
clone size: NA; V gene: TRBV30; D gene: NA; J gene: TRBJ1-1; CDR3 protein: CAWSVLRGRTEAFF; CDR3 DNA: TGTGCCTGGAGTGTACTGAGAGGGAGGACTGAAGCTTTCTTT
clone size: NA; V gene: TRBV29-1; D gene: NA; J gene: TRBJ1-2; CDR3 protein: CSAPGHSNYGYTF; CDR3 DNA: TGCAGCGCGCCGGGACACTCTAACTATGGCTACACCTTC
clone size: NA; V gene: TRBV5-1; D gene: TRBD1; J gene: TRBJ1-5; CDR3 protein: CASSFGQGNQPQHF; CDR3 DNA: TGCGCCAGCAGCTTCGGACAGGGCAATCAGCCCCAGCATTTT
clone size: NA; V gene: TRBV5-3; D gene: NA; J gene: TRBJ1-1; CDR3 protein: CAIANTEAFF; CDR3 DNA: TGTGCCATAGCTAATACTGAAGCTTTCTTT
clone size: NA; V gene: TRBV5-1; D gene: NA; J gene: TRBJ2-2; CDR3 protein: CASSLGQKNTGELFF; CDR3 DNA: TGCGCCAGCAGCTTGGGACAAAAGAACACCGGGGAGCTGTTTTTT
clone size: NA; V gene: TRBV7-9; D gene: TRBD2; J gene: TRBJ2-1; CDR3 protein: CASSLQLAGGLRGDEQFF; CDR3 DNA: TGTGCCAGCAGCTTACAACTAGCGGGAGGACTTCGGGGTGATGAGCAGTTCTTC
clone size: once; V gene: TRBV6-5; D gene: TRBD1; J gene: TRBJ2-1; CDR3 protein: CASKADRGSPNEQFF; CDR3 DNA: TGTGCCAGCAAGGCGGACAGGGGGTCACCCAATGAGCAGTTCTTC
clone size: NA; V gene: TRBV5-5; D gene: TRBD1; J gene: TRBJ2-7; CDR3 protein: CASSEGQGTYEQYF; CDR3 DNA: TGTGCCAGCAGCGAGGGACAGGGGACCTACGAGCAGTACTTC
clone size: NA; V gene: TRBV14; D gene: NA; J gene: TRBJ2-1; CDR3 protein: CASSQDPLGEQFF; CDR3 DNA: TGTGCCAGCAGCCAAGATCCACTAGGTGAGCAGTTCTTC
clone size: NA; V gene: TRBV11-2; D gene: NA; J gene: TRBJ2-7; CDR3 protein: CASSYGTFEQYF; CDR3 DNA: TGTGCCAGCAGCTACGGGACATTCGAGCAGTACTTC
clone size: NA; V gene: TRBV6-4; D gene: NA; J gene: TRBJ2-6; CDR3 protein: CASSGGGEANVLTF; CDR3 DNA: TGTGCCAGCAGTGGGGGCGGGGAGGCCAACGTCCTGACTTTC